The rows below give T cell receptor beta chains drawn from one sample of a study of T cells in Graves' hyperthyroidism and ophthalmopathy. From the multiplex PCR reads, TCRdb called clonotypes with MiXCR, one entry per CDR3 protein. The data contain a few hundred thousand distinct CDR3 sequences, about a sixth of them singletons. Source material: blood. All receptors derive from a woman in her thirties with Graves' hyperthyroidism. Both conserved end residues are part of each CDR3. The D gene is left open where the match is weak. Rows give clone size only sometimes, using once, few, many, or a class for an expanded clone.

j_call | clone_size | cdr3_length | d_call | v_call | cdr3_aa | cdr3_nt
TRBJ2-2 | many | 14 | TRBD1 | TRBV5-1 | CASSRGRNTGELFF | TGCGCCAGCAGCAGGGGGCGGAACACCGGGGAGCTGTTTTTT
TRBJ1-2 | few | 15 | NA | TRBV4-1 | CASSHSRGQAQFPTF | TGCGCCAGCAGCCACAGTCGGGGGCAGGCTCAGTTTCCCACCTTC
TRBJ1-4 | few | 16 | TRBD1 | TRBV10-1 | CASSERDRATNEKLFF | TGCGCCAGCAGTGAGAGGGACAGGGCGACTAATGAAAAACTGTTTTTT
TRBJ2-1 | NA | 14 | NA | TRBV20-1 | CSARMSEDYNEQFF | TGCAGTGCTAGAATGTCGGAAGACTACAATGAGCAGTTCTTC
TRBJ1-5 | few | 16 | NA | TRBV6-2/TRBV6-3 | CASSYSIVMEGQPQHF | TGTGCCAGCAGTTACTCTATTGTCATGGAGGGGCAGCCCCAGCATTTT
TRBJ2-3 | NA | 14 | TRBD1 | TRBV7-2 | CASSSVTGLDTQYF | TGTGCCAGCAGCTCCGTGACAGGGTTGGATACGCAGTATTTT
TRBJ1-1 | few | 15 | TRBD1 | TRBV30 | CAWSSRTGGHTEAFF | TGTGCCTGGAGTTCCCGAACAGGGGGCCACACTGAAGCTTTCTTT
TRBJ1-6 | NA | 19 | NA | TRBV7-6 | CASSLRGAGATNFNSPLHF | TGTGCCAGCAGCTTAAGGGGGGCAGGGGCGACCAATTTTAATTCACCCCTCCACTTT
TRBJ2-7 | many | 16 | TRBD1 | TRBV4-1 | CASSKTLEQGAYEQYF | TGCGCCAGCAGCAAGACCTTGGAACAGGGGGCCTACGAGCAGTACTTC
TRBJ2-1 | many | 16 | NA | TRBV27 | CASSLSGMSSYNEQFF | TGTGCCAGCAGTCTGAGCGGAATGAGCTCCTACAATGAGCAGTTCTTC
TRBJ2-3 | NA | 17 | TRBD2 | TRBV7-3 | CASSLGVAGPHTDTQYF | TGTGCCAGCAGCTTAGGGGTAGCGGGACCGCACACAGATACGCAGTATTTT
TRBJ1-6 | many | 14 | NA | TRBV4-1 | CASSDMRGSSPLHF | TGCGCCAGCAGCGACATGAGGGGTTCCTCACCCCTCCACTTT
TRBJ2-1 | many | 15 | TRBD2 | TRBV6-2/TRBV6-3 | CASSSLAGDYNEQFF | TGTGCCAGCAGTTCCTTAGCGGGAGACTACAATGAGCAGTTCTTC
TRBJ2-7 | NA | 12 | NA | TRBV14 | CASNGGVPEQYF | TGTGCCAGCAACGGCGGGGTGCCCGAGCAGTACTTC
TRBJ1-5 | NA | 16 | NA | TRBV18 | CASSPQSRQFNQPQHF | TGTGCCAGCTCACCACAGTCCCGGCAGTTTAATCAGCCCCAGCATTTT
TRBJ2-7 | many | 11 | NA | TRBV20-1 | CSARGGDEQYF | TGCAGTGCTAGAGGTGGTGACGAGCAGTACTTC
TRBJ2-2 | few | 16 | NA | TRBV30 | CAWLPVWGQDTGELFF | TGTGCCTGGCTCCCTGTTTGGGGGCAGGACACCGGGGAGCTGTTTTTT
TRBJ2-2 | NA | 15 | TRBD1 | TRBV5-1 | CASSPGTGADGELFF | TGCGCCAGCAGTCCCGGGACAGGGGCTGACGGGGAGCTGTTTTTT
TRBJ2-5 | many | 13 | NA | TRBV11-3 | CASSLGRLETQYF | TGTGCCAGCAGCTTAGGGCGGCTAGAGACCCAGTACTTC
TRBJ2-5 | many | 12 | TRBD2 | TRBV2 | CASSGTTETQYF | TGTGCCAGCAGCGGGACTACCGAGACCCAGTACTTC
TRBJ2-2 | many | 15 | NA | TRBV5-1 | CASSSLTGSEGELFF | TGCGCCAGCAGCTCGCTAACAGGGTCCGAGGGGGAGCTGTTTTTT
TRBJ1-4 | NA | 14 | NA | TRBV10-2 | CASNLQGPEEKLFF | TGCGCCAGCAACTTACAGGGACCTGAAGAAAAACTGTTTTTT
TRBJ2-3 | few | 15 | NA | TRBV6-2/TRBV6-3 | CASSYGESGTDTQYF | TGTGCCAGCAGTTACGGAGAATCCGGCACAGATACGCAGTATTTT